Given below is one TCR beta chain in context. Its antigen is not known. The assay was immunoSEQ multiplex PCR, and TCRdb's table has in-frame clones only and misses some. The sample has roughly 84,000 clones, around nine tenths seen once. This entry comes from a study of T cell responses to AZD1222 COVID-19 vaccine. Trimming took off 3 bases at V and 10 bases at J, with 16 bases between the two ends. The CDR3 is 15 amino acids. Germline CDR1 and CDR2: MGHDK and SYGVNS. The study, taken as a whole, reports: A rise in Spike-specific TCR breadth and depth followed two AZD1222 doses. Researchers report vaccine-associated CD4 TCRs spanning spike, with dominance at 160-218 and 743-854.

This sequence was found in an adult in good health. Sequenced here: peripheral blood, sampled on day 0 of AZD1222 vaccination. This chain uses TRBV25-1 with TRBJ1-6; D is perhaps TRBD1 (6 bases). The CDR3 DNA follows: TGTGCCAGCAGTGAGCGCGTAGGGGGGCGATCACCCCTCCACTTT. Translated: CASSERVGGRSPLHF.